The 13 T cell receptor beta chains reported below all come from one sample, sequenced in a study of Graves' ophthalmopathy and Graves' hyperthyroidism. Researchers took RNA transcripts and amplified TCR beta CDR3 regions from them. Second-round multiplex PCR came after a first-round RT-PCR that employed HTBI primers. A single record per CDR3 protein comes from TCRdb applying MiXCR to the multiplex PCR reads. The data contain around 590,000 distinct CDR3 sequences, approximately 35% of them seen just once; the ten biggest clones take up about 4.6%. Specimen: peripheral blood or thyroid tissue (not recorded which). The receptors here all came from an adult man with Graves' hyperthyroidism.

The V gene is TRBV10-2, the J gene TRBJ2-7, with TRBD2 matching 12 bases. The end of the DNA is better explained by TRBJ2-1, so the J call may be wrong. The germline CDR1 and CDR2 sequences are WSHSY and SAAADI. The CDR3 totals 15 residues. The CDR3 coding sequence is TGCGCCACCACTCGACTAGCGGGAGTTTCGGATGAGCAGTTCTTC. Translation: CATTRLAGVSDEQFF.

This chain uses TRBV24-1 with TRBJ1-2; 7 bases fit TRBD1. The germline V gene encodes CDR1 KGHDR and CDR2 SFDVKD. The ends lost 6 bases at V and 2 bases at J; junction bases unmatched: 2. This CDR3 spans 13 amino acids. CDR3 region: CATSMTGNYGYTF. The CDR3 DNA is TGTGCCACCAGTATGACAGGGAACTATGGCTACACCTTC.

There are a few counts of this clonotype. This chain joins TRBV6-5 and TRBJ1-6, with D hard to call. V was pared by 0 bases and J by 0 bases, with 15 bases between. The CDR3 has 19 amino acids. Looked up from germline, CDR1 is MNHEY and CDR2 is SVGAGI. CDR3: CASSYSNPKGSSYNSPLHF. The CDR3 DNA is TGTGCCAGCAGTTACTCGAATCCCAAGGGAAGCTCCTATAATTCACCCCTCCACTTT.

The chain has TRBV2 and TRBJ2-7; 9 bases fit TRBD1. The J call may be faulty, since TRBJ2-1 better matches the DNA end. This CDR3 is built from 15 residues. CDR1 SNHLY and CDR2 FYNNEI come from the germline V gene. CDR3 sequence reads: CASTVGTGFSGEQFF. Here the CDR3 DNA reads TGTGCCAGCACCGTCGGGACAGGGTTCTCGGGTGAGCAGTTCTTC.

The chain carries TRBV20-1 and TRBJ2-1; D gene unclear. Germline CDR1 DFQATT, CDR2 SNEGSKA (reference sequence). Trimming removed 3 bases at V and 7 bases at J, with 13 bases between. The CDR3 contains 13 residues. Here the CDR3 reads CSASRRSANEQFF. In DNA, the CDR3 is TGCAGTGCTAGTCGGCGCTCAGCGAATGAGCAGTTCTTC.

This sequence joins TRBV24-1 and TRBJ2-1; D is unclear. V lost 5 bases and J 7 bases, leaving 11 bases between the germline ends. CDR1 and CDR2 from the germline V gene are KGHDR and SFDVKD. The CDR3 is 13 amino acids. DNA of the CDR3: TGTGCCACCAGTGTGCTACCAATGAATGAGCAGTTCTTC. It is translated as CATSVLPMNEQFF.

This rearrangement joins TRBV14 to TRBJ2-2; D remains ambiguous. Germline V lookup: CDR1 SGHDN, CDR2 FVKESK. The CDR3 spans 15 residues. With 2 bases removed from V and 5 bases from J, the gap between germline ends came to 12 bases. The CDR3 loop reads CASSQRSGRTGELFF. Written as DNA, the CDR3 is TGTGCCAGCAGCCAAAGATCTGGGCGGACCGGGGAGCTGTTTTTT.

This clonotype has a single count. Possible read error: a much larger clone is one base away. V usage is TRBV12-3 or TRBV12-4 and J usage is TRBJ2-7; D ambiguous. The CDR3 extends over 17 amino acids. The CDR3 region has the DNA TGTGCCGGCAGTTTAGACTCGTGGGAAACCTCAATCTACGAGCAGTACTTC. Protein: CAGSLDSWETSIYEQYF.

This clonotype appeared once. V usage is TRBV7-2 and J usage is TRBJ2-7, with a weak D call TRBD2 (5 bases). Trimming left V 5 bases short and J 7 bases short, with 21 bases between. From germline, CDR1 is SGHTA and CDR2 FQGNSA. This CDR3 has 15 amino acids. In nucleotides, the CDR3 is TGTGCCAGCAGCCCAGAGGGCACCTACTACAATGAGCAGTACTTC. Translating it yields CASSPEGTYYNEQYF.

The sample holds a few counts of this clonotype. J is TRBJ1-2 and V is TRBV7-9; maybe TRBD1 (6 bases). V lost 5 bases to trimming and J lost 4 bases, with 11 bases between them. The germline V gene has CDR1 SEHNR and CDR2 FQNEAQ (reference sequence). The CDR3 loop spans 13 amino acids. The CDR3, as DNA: TGTGCCAGCAGCACAGGGAATAGCTATGGCTACACCTTC. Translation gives CASSTGNSYGYTF.

CDR3 amino acids: CATSSLQGSGYGYTF. In DNA form, the CDR3 reads TGTGCCACCAGCAGTTTGCAAGGGAGCGGCTATGGCTACACCTTC. The V and J genes are TRBV15 and TRBJ1-2, with D hard to call. Trimming left V 3 bases short and J 4 bases short, with 15 bases between. CDR1 is LNHNV, CDR2 YYDKDF, per germline (reference sequence). The CDR3 contains 15 residues.

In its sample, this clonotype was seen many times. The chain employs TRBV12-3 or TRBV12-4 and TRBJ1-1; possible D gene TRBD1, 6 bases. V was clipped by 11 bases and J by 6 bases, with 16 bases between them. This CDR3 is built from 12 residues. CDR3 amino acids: CAGSRTDPEAFF. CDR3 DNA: TGTGCCGGATCACGGACAGACCCTGAAGCTTTCTTT.

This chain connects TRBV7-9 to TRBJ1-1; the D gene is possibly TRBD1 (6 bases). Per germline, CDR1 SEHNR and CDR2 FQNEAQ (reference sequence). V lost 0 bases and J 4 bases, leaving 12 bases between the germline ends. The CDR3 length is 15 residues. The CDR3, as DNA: TGTGCCAGCAGCTTAGCCCTGGGGGGCGGCACTGAAGCTTTCTTT. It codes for CASSLALGGGTEAFF.